The following is a TCR beta chain sequence with its context. A junction end diverges from the germline sequence, so it may reflect a read error. This record belongs to a study of shared clonotypes between healthy human individuals. Study in general: Donors consisted of two women and a few men between 18 and 49.

The replicate PCRs on unsorted PBMC were given approximately 300 ng DNA, which is about 27,000 T cell genomes. Produced via immunoSEQ multiplex PCR; TCRdb's table is partial and in-frame only. The repertoire has some 510,000 clones, about four fifths of them found once; the top ten carry about an eighth. Germline loops: CDR1 MDHEN, CDR2 SYDVKM. The CDR3 loop spans 15 amino acids. This sequence joins TRBV28 and TRBJ2-5; the match to TRBD1 covers 9 bases. Material: PBMCs. This TCR was sampled from a woman between 40 and 55 years old in good health. Some clones in this sample may be carry-over from other donors' samples. CDR3 amino acids: CASRPSPGQGEVGNF. The CDR3 DNA sequence: TGTGCCAGCAGACCATCACCGGGACAGGGTGAGGTTGGGAACTTC.